This T cell receptor beta chain was captured by sequencing in a study of T cell responses to AZD1222 COVID-19 vaccine (dated by TCRdb to 2020 to 2022). About the full investigation: AZD1222 recipients whose second dose came at about 4 weeks and those whose second dose came at about 12 weeks were combined into one group, since spike-specific TCR depth and breadth did not differ between the two schedules. TCR sequencing covered some 240 trial participants: around 210 given two doses of AZD1222 and approximately 26 given two doses of MenACWY control vaccine. Trial participants were enrolled by age into subgroups of 18-55, 56-69 and 70-plus years, and around 150, 29 and 61 TCR-sequenced participants, respectively, were included in these subgroups.

The CDR3 regions of human TCRbeta chains were subjected to immunosequencing. On the authors' methods: Repertoire TCRs were matched against a reference library of SARS-CoV-2-specific TCRs generated with the MIRA antigen-specificity platform. Breadth was defined as the fraction of unique TCRs that were SARS-CoV-2-associated, and depth was defined as the fraction of total T cells that were SARS-CoV-2-associated. Each spike-specific TCR was assigned to its reactive spike region and to a CD4 or CD8 class using the MIRA data. Log10-transformed breadth and depth values were compared by one-way ANOVA with Sidak's multiple comparisons tests. Not all clones reach the TCRdb copy of this immuneACCESS table, which keeps in-frame sequences only. Checked studies attribute under half of the gap to unresolved V genes and leave the rest unexplained. The V and J calls and clone size were taken over from that table, and D and trimming were inferred from the DNA. The sample table shows approximately 150,000 clones, and about 95% are seen once. Over 1% of the sample is in the top ten clones.

Measured from the cysteine to the phenylalanine, the CDR3 is 15 residues long. Only CDR3 DNA remains: 45 bases, in frame from the first base. Compared with germline, V lacks 4 bases and J lacks 3 bases; bases without a gene match: 4. Taken from the germline V gene, the CDR1 and CDR2 loops are LGHNA and YSLEER. What the work shows at the level of the full study, not this receptor alone: Conclusions about previously exposed vaccinees were limited because only six AZD1222 recipients were SARS-CoV-2 seropositive at baseline. A significant rise in spike-specific TCR breadth and depth was observed after two AZD1222 doses relative to day 0 and relative to MenACWY recipients. Because no day 14 peak-response samples were available, repertoires were characterized only after the peak T cell response. In the small 56-69-year group, the increase in depth fell short of significance, most likely because of low power. Vaccine-associated CD4 TCRs spanned the whole spike protein, with dominant responses in regions 160-218 and 743-854. Participants were mostly white British, with more females than males. The authors suggested clonal diversity may have been underestimated. Reportedly, almost half of the unique spike-specific TCRs recognized epitopes lying outside the regions that are mutated in the B.1.351 and B.1.1.7 variants.

The time point label, read with the paper, signifies: baseline before first vaccination. The vaccinee samples were drawn from two UK trials, COV001 and COV002, one of which was a single-blind randomized controlled phase 2/3 trial testing AZD1222 (ChAdOx1 nCoV-19) in healthy adults. For TCRbeta chain sequencing, PBMC samples from trial participants were taken at day 0 and at day 28 after the second dose. A word on this clone: Its antigen target is currently unknown. It has no much larger one-base neighbor in the sample; base qualities were not kept.

This clonotype was obtained from an adult in good health. The sequence is built from TRBV4-3 and TRBJ2-2, and 8 junction bases match TRBD2. Sequencing used peripheral blood, obtained on day 0 of AZD1222 vaccination. The CDR3 has the sequence CASSPTSVHTGELFF. The DNA sequence is given as TGCGCCAGCAGCCCGACTAGCGTTCACACCGGGGAGCTGTTTTTT.